Shown below are 16 T cell receptor beta chains from a single sample sequenced in a study of siplizumab effects on memory and regulatory T cells. The protocol was immunoSEQ multiplex PCR, while the TCRdb copy is restricted to in-frame clones and leaves out a portion. The data hold fewer than 80,000 clones, with roughly 93% observed a single time. The material sequenced was CD8+ T cells sorted from blood. These receptor sequences come from a human donor in good health.

The chain recombines TRBV13 with TRBJ2-1; D possibly matches TRBD1 or TRBD2 (5 bases each). Per the germline V gene, CDR1 is PRHDT and CDR2 is FYEKMQ (reference sequence). The germline V and J ends were trimmed by 5 bases and 10 bases, with 15 bases remaining between them. The CDR3 covers 13 residues. Here the CDR3 reads CASSPGTGPEQFF. CDR3 in DNA: TGTGCCAGCAGCCCCGGTACGGGGCCAGAGCAGTTCTTC. The complete variable domain, with remaining parts taken from reference TRBV13 and TRBJ2-1, reads AAGVIQSPRHLIKEKRETATLKCYPIPRHDTVYWYQQGPGQDPQFLISFYEKMQSDKGSIPDRFSAQQFSDYHSELNMSSLELGDSALYFCASSPGTGPEQFFGPGTRLTVL.

V gene TRBV4-1 combines with J gene TRBJ2-1; D is unresolved. Germline V lookup: CDR1 MGHRA, CDR2 YSYEKL. This CDR3 is 15 amino acids long. Deletions cut 4 bases from V and 10 bases from J, with 20 bases between. The CDR3 loop reads CASSLAFGENHEQFF. The CDR3 DNA follows: TGCGCCAGCAGCCTCGCGTTCGGCGAGAACCACGAGCAGTTCTTC.

This clone appeared a single time. The chain employs TRBV9 and TRBJ1-1; no definite D call. Trimming took 3 bases from V and 0 from J, leaving 21 bases between them. The CDR3 length is 18 residues. CDR1 and CDR2 from the germline V gene are SGDLS and YYNGEE. CDR3: CASSAPGPQKVLNTEAFF. The CDR3 bases are TGTGCCAGCAGCGCCCCCGGGCCTCAAAAGGTTCTGAACACTGAAGCTTTCTTT.

The gene calls are TRBV14 and TRBJ2-7; D remains unclear. The CDR3 runs to 16 residues. CDR1 and CDR2 (germline): SGHDN, FVKESK. V was cut by 4 bases and J by 4 bases, with 20 bases left in between. The CDR3 sequence: CASSPSATFYLYEQYF. The CDR3, as DNA: TGTGCCAGCAGCCCGAGCGCAACTTTTTATTTGTACGAGCAGTACTTC.

This clone has a count of ten or more. CDR3 sequence: CASSREAHTF. The CDR3 DNA is TGTGCCAGCAGCCGGGAGGCCCACACCTTC. This chain links TRBV5-8 with TRBJ1-2; D uncertain. V lost 4 bases and J 12 bases, leaving 10 bases between the germline ends. Germline-derived CDR1 and CDR2 are SGHTS and YDEGEE. The CDR3 extends over 10 amino acids. Full variable domain (outside the CDR3, taken from reference TRBV5-8 and TRBJ1-2): EAGVTQSPTHLIKTRGQQATLRCSPISGHTSVYWYQQALGLGLQFLLWYDEGEERNRGNFPPRFSGRQFPNYSSELNVNALELEDSALYLCASSREAHTFGSGTRLTVV.

The chain carries TRBV7-6 and TRBJ2-1; TRBD1 matches at 9 bases. Germline CDR1 is SGHVS and CDR2 is FNYEAQ. The CDR3 spans 16 residues. V was pared by 0 bases and J by 9 bases, with 9 bases of the junction left unmatched. The DNA of the CDR3 is TGTGCCAGCAGCTTAGCCTTTGGGACAGGGTTCACTGAGCAGTTCTTC. This gives the protein CASSLAFGTGFTEQFF. Filled out from reference TRBV7-6 and TRBJ2-1, the complete variable domain reads GAGVSQSPRYKVTKRGQDVALRCDPISGHVSLYWYRQALGQGPEFLTYFNYEAQQDKSGLPNDRFSAERPEGSISTLTIQRTEQRDSAMYRCASSLAFGTGFTEQFFGPGTRLTVL.

The chain is built from TRBV19 and TRBJ2-7; 10 bases agree with TRBD2. The CDR3 is 14 amino acids. J gave up 6 bases and V 2 bases, and 4 bases lay outside the gene matches. Germline values: CDR1 LNHDA, CDR2 SQIVND (reference sequence). CDR3 amino acids: CASSIIAGGGEQYF. DNA for the CDR3: TGTGCCAGTAGTATAATAGCGGGGGGCGGCGAGCAGTACTTC. The full variable domain, rest sourced from reference TRBV19 and TRBJ2-7, is DGGITQSPKYLFRKEGQNVTLSCEQNLNHDAMYWYRQDPGQGLRLIYYSQIVNDFQKGDIAEGYSVSREKKESFPLTVTSAQKNPTAFYLCASSIIAGGGEQYFGPGTRLTVT.

The V and J genes are TRBV11-2 and TRBJ1-2, with 7 bases aligning to TRBD1. Germline CDR1 and CDR2: SGHAT and FQNNGV. J was trimmed by 0 bases and V by 5 bases; bases with no gene match: 9. The length of the CDR3 is 16 residues. The CDR3 region is CASSPITGEANYGYTF. For the CDR3, the DNA is TGTGCCAGCAGCCCGATCACAGGGGAAGCTAACTATGGCTACACCTTC.

The chain uses TRBV11-2 and TRBJ2-1; 7 bases match TRBD1. The junction had 3 bases not matched to a gene; V was cut back by 10 bases and J by 0 bases. The length of the CDR3 is 13 residues. From germline, CDR1 is SGHAT and CDR2 FQNNGV. Here the CDR3 reads CATRQGSYNEQFF. CDR3 coding DNA: TGTGCCACCAGACAGGGCTCCTACAATGAGCAGTTCTTC.

V is TRBV4-3 and J is TRBJ1-1; possible D gene TRBD1, 5 bases. This CDR3 is built from 13 residues. Germline assignment: CDR1 LGHNA and CDR2 YSLEER. V was shortened by 4 bases and J by 0 bases, with 6 bases between the two germline ends. The CDR3 spells CASSPDMNTEAFF. Here the CDR3 DNA reads TGCGCCAGCAGCCCGGACATGAACACTGAAGCTTTCTTT.

This clone has just one count. The chain employs TRBV29-1 and TRBJ2-1; 12 bases line up with TRBD2. J gave up 10 bases and V 6 bases, and 7 bases lay outside the gene matches. Germline CDR1 and CDR2: SQVTM and ANQGSEA. The CDR3 covers 13 residues. The CDR3 loop is CSVPTSGGWEQFF. The DNA for the CDR3 is TGCAGCGTCCCTACTAGCGGGGGGTGGGAGCAGTTCTTC.

The J gene is TRBJ2-7, the V gene TRBV28; a possible D gene is TRBD1 (5 bases). V was cut by 7 bases and J by 3 bases, with 16 bases left in between. Germline CDR1 MDHEN, CDR2 SYDVKM. This CDR3 spans 14 amino acids. In DNA form, the CDR3 reads TGTGCCAGCATCCGCCCGACAGTTAACTACGAGCAGTACTTC. It translates to CASIRPTVNYEQYF.

V and J are TRBV9 and TRBJ2-1, with 10 bases fitting TRBD2. The CDR3 runs to 15 residues. V lost 4 bases to trimming and J lost 8 bases; unmatched junction nucleotides: 9. Germline CDR1 and CDR2: SGDLS and YYNGEE. In nucleotides, the CDR3 is TGTGCCAGCAGCCCAAGCGGGGGGGCTGGTTATGAGCAGTTCTTC. This translates into CASSPSGGAGYEQFF.

The chain carries TRBV4-1 and TRBJ2-7; D may be TRBD1 or TRBD2 (5 bases each). The V end was cut by 2 bases, the J end by 5 bases, with 10 bases between. The CDR3 sequence is 13 residues long. Germline-derived CDR1 and CDR2 are MGHRA and YSYEKL. The CDR3 loop reads CASSQTRENEQYF. CDR3 bases: TGCGCCAGCAGCCAAACCAGGGAGAACGAGCAGTACTTC.

This clone is a singleton in its sample. CDR3 coding DNA: TGTGCCAGCAGCGTAACAGGCTTTAACACTGAAGCTTTCTTT. It specifies CASSVTGFNTEAFF. The chain couples TRBV9 to TRBJ1-1, with D possibly being TRBD1 (5 bases). V lost 1 base and J lost 2, with 9 bases in between. The germline V gene encodes CDR1 SGDLS and CDR2 YYNGEE. The CDR3 is 14 amino acids.

V gene TRBV13 combines with J gene TRBJ1-1, with D perhaps TRBD1 (6 bases). The CDR3 runs 17 residues. Trimming took off 5 bases at V and 3 bases at J, with 22 bases between the two ends. The germline gives CDR1 PRHDT, CDR2 FYEKMQ (reference sequence). CDR3 amino acids: CASSHKGGPLMDTEAFF. The CDR3 DNA reads TGTGCCAGCAGCCATAAGGGGGGGCCCCTGATGGACACTGAAGCTTTCTTT. Using reference TRBV13 and TRBJ1-1 for the parts outside the CDR3, the full variable domain is AAGVIQSPRHLIKEKRETATLKCYPIPRHDTVYWYQQGPGQDPQFLISFYEKMQSDKGSIPDRFSAQQFSDYHSELNMSSLELGDSALYFCASSHKGGPLMDTEAFFGQGTRLTVV.